This TCR beta chain derives from a study of Ad26.COV2.S vaccination and SARS-CoV-2 variants. Study summary: As a participant in COV1001, the donor was in the Ad26.COV2.S trial arm.

Repertoires were generated with immunoSEQ multiplex PCR, while TCRdb's copy carries only in-frame clones and drops some. The repertoire holds 440,000 or so clones, with approximately 92% as singletons. CDR1 and CDR2 (germline): SGHTA, FQGNSA. The CDR3 contains 14 residues. The germline V and J ends were trimmed by 4 bases and 4 bases, with 10 bases remaining between them. Treatment in this sample: about 20 received Ad26.COV2.S at low or high dose, single or two shots; several received placebo; per-sample allocation not given. It was on day 63 after the first vaccine or placebo injection that samples were taken.

This sample comprised peripheral blood, obtained in a trial of Ad26.COV2.S vaccine versus placebo. The chain recombines TRBV7-2 with TRBJ1-4; D is undetermined. The sequence came from a person between 18 and 65 years old who received the Ad26.COV2.S COVID-19 vaccine or a placebo. CDR3 residues: CASSSTLGNEKLFF. Written as DNA, the CDR3 is TGTGCCAGCAGCTCAACCCTGGGTAATGAAAAACTGTTTTTT.